This TCR beta chain was observed in a study of T cell responses to AZD1222 COVID-19 vaccine. The study's findings and limits: Spike-wide vaccine-associated CD4 TCRs dominated at 160-218 and 743-854. Receipt of two AZD1222 doses was followed by a rise in Spike-specific TCR breadth and depth.

Clones were read by immunoSEQ multiplex PCR, and TCRdb kept only the in-frame ones, dropping some. The sample lists 110,000 to 150,000 clones, approximately 90% seen once, with just over 5.5% in the top ten. With regard to this clone: Its matching antigen is unknown.

V trimming: 3 bases; J trimming: 0 bases; junction bases outside the gene matches: 0. The CDR3 length is 14 residues. Per germline, CDR1 SGHTA and CDR2 FQGNSA. The source of this sequence is an adult in good health. The chain uses TRBV7-2 and TRBJ2-7; 9 bases agree with TRBD2. The source material was peripheral blood, sampled on day 0 of AZD1222 vaccination. CDR3 nucleotides: TGTGCCAGCAGCTTTAGCGGGAGCTCCTACGAGCAGTACTTC. Its protein product is CASSFSGSSYEQYF.